This TCR beta chain was identified during a study of CD8 T cells in Susac syndrome. RNA was extracted with the RNeasy kit, and a quantity of roughly 0.45 to 1 ug was reverse transcribed using random hexamers. The TCR beta CDR3 was amplified by immunoSEQ multiplex PCR across 54 Vbeta, 13 Jbeta. TCRdb redid the calling of the immunoSEQ multiplex PCR reads with MiXCR, one entry per CDR3 protein. The table includes around 150,000 distinct CDR3 sequences, roughly 94% detected once. Relapsing-remitting disease, either stable or active, was present in the treatment-naive patients who were the multiple sclerosis controls. Negative magnetic isolation gave CD8+ and CD4+ cells; FACS enriched CD8+ TEMRA. The CDR3 is 11 residues long. The germline V gene encodes CDR1 SQVTM and CDR2 ANQGSEA. V was trimmed by 8 bases and J by 5 bases, leaving 10 bases between them.

Sequenced input: CD4+ T cells from PBMCs. The chain carries TRBV29-1 and TRBJ2-1; D is uncertain. This clonotype was sampled from a human donor with multiple sclerosis. The CDR3 sequence is CSSLVHNEQFF. The CDR3 nucleotides are TGCAGCTCCCTGGTTCACAATGAGCAGTTCTTC.